The rows below give T cell receptor beta chains drawn from one sample of a study of response to subunit inactivated influenza vaccine. TCRdb processed the RT-PCR reads anew with MiXCR; each CDR3 protein has one entry. Here the sample spans a few hundred thousand distinct CDR3 sequences, less than 15% being singletons. The starting material was PBMCs from blood, obtained roughly 12 days after vaccination. All receptors derive from a man aged 50 to 59 who received an inactivated influenza vaccine. Both conserved end residues are part of each CDR3. The order of the fields is J gene, D gene, V gene, clone size, CDR3 DNA, CDR3 protein. The D gene is left open where the match is weak. A clone size is listed for some rows: how often the clone was seen (once, few, many), or a class if it is expanded.

J gene: TRBJ2-7
D gene: TRBD1
V gene: TRBV25-1
clone size: .
CDR3 DNA: TGTGCCAGCAGTGGGACGGACAGGGTTCCAGGGGGGCAGTACTTC
CDR3 protein: CASSGTDRVPGGQYF

J gene: TRBJ2-1
D gene: .
V gene: TRBV5-5
clone size: once
CDR3 DNA: TGTGCCAGCAGCTTTCCGCGGGACTCCTACAATGAGCAGTTCTTC
CDR3 protein: CASSFPRDSYNEQFF

J gene: TRBJ2-5
D gene: TRBD1
V gene: TRBV25-1
clone size: .
CDR3 DNA: TGTGCCAGCAGTGAAATTGGGGACAGAGACCCAGAGACCCAGTACTTC
CDR3 protein: CASSEIGDRDPETQYF

J gene: TRBJ2-2
D gene: .
V gene: TRBV12-3/TRBV12-4
clone size: .
CDR3 DNA: TGTGCCAGCAGTTCCCCGGGGCAGGAGCTGTTTTTT
CDR3 protein: CASSSPGQELFF

J gene: TRBJ2-1
D gene: .
V gene: TRBV12-3/TRBV12-4
clone size: few
CDR3 DNA: TGTGCCAGCAGTCCCCGGAATCTCTACAATGAGCAGTTCTTC
CDR3 protein: CASSPRNLYNEQFF

J gene: TRBJ2-7
D gene: .
V gene: TRBV7-9
clone size: few
CDR3 DNA: TGTGCCAGCAGCCAATTTGGAACCAACTCCTACGAGCAGTACTTC
CDR3 protein: CASSQFGTNSYEQYF

J gene: TRBJ2-5
D gene: TRBD2
V gene: TRBV10-2
clone size: .
CDR3 DNA: TGCGCCAGCAGTGAGTCCCTAGCGGGGGTAGAGACCCAGTACTTC
CDR3 protein: CASSESLAGVETQYF

J gene: TRBJ2-5
D gene: .
V gene: TRBV12-3/TRBV12-4
clone size: few
CDR3 DNA: TGTGCCAGCAGTTTAGCTGACGGGGGGACCCAGTACTTC
CDR3 protein: CASSLADGGTQYF

J gene: TRBJ1-2
D gene: .
V gene: TRBV5-1
clone size: few
CDR3 DNA: TGCGCCAGCAGCTTGGCCCAGGCCGTCTATGGCTACACCTTC
CDR3 protein: CASSLAQAVYGYTF

J gene: TRBJ2-1
D gene: TRBD2
V gene: TRBV6-2/TRBV6-3
clone size: .
CDR3 DNA: TGTGCCAGCAGCACCGGGACTAGCGGGAGGGTACGGATCAATGAGCAGTTCTTC
CDR3 protein: CASSTGTSGRVRINEQFF

J gene: TRBJ2-3
D gene: TRBD1
V gene: TRBV15
clone size: many
CDR3 DNA: TGTGCCACCAGCACTGGACAGGATCGCGCAGATACGCAGTATTTT
CDR3 protein: CATSTGQDRADTQYF

J gene: TRBJ2-7
D gene: .
V gene: TRBV5-1
clone size: many
CDR3 DNA: TGCGCCAGCAGCTCTACAGGGCTTAGTTCGGAGCAGTACTTC
CDR3 protein: CASSSTGLSSEQYF

J gene: TRBJ2-1
D gene: TRBD2
V gene: TRBV7-8
clone size: .
CDR3 DNA: TGTGCCAGCACTAGCGGGAGGGGACCCTACAATGAGCAGTTCTTC
CDR3 protein: CASTSGRGPYNEQFF

J gene: TRBJ2-5
D gene: .
V gene: TRBV3-1
clone size: .
CDR3 DNA: TGTGCCAGCAGCCACGGGACGGCTCAAGAGACCCAGTACTTC
CDR3 protein: CASSHGTAQETQYF

J gene: TRBJ2-7
D gene: TRBD2
V gene: TRBV13
clone size: medium-sized
CDR3 DNA: TGTGCCAGCAGCTTAGGGACTAGCGGTGGCTACGAGCAGTACTTC
CDR3 protein: CASSLGTSGGYEQYF

J gene: TRBJ2-5
D gene: .
V gene: TRBV20-1
clone size: .
CDR3 DNA: TGCAGTGGAATTGGCGGCGGCAACCAAGAGACCCAGTACTTC
CDR3 protein: CSGIGGGNQETQYF

J gene: TRBJ1-1
D gene: .
V gene: TRBV6-5
clone size: few
CDR3 DNA: TGTGCCAGCAGTTGGGGGGGGACGGTGAACACTGAAGCTTTCTTT
CDR3 protein: CASSWGGTVNTEAFF

J gene: TRBJ2-2
D gene: .
V gene: TRBV7-2
clone size: many
CDR3 DNA: TGTGCCAGCAGCTTAGATGGGCCTTACACCGGGGAGCTGTTTTTT
CDR3 protein: CASSLDGPYTGELFF

J gene: TRBJ1-1
D gene: .
V gene: TRBV20-1
clone size: few
CDR3 DNA: TGCAGTGCTAGTGTACAGGGCCGGACTGAAGCTTTCTTT
CDR3 protein: CSASVQGRTEAFF

J gene: TRBJ2-5
D gene: .
V gene: TRBV3-1
clone size: .
CDR3 DNA: TGTGCCAGCGGAATCAGGGGTTTGGAGACCCAGTACTTC
CDR3 protein: CASGIRGLETQYF

J gene: TRBJ2-2
D gene: TRBD1
V gene: TRBV12-3/TRBV12-4
clone size: .
CDR3 DNA: TGTGCCAGCAGCTCCTGGGCGGGGACAGGAGGAAGCGGGGAGCTGTTTTTT
CDR3 protein: CASSSWAGTGGSGELFF

J gene: TRBJ2-3
D gene: TRBD2
V gene: TRBV20-1
clone size: few
CDR3 DNA: TGCAGTGCTAGAGTCGGGGGACTAGCGCAGATCACAGATACGCAGTATTTT
CDR3 protein: CSARVGGLAQITDTQYF

J gene: TRBJ2-2
D gene: .
V gene: TRBV9
clone size: many
CDR3 DNA: TGTGCCAGCAGCGTACGCACGGCCGCGAACACCGGGGAGCTGTTTTTT
CDR3 protein: CASSVRTAANTGELFF

J gene: TRBJ1-5
D gene: .
V gene: TRBV6-1
clone size: .
CDR3 DNA: TGTGCCAGCAGTGAAGAATTGGTGAGACTTTATCAGCCCCAGCATTTT
CDR3 protein: CASSEELVRLYQPQHF

J gene: TRBJ2-1
D gene: .
V gene: TRBV4-3
clone size: .
CDR3 DNA: TGCGCCAGCAGCCAAGACCCGACTAGCTACAATGAGCAGTTCTTC
CDR3 protein: CASSQDPTSYNEQFF

J gene: TRBJ2-1
D gene: TRBD2
V gene: TRBV6-1
clone size: .
CDR3 DNA: TGTGCCAGCAGTAGTGGGACTAGCGGTCTCTACAATGAGCAGTTCTTC
CDR3 protein: CASSSGTSGLYNEQFF

J gene: TRBJ2-4
D gene: TRBD1
V gene: TRBV6-5
clone size: few
CDR3 DNA: TGTGCCAGCAGTTACACCGGGACAGGGGTAGCATTGGCCAAAAACATTCAGTACTTC
CDR3 protein: CASSYTGTGVALAKNIQYF

J gene: TRBJ2-1
D gene: TRBD2
V gene: TRBV7-2
clone size: .
CDR3 DNA: TGTGCCAGCAGCCCAGGGACTAGTTTTTACAATGAGCAGTTCTTC
CDR3 protein: CASSPGTSFYNEQFF

J gene: TRBJ2-1
D gene: .
V gene: TRBV2
clone size: .
CDR3 DNA: TGTGCCAGCAGGCAGAATAGCGGCAATGAGCAGTTCTTC
CDR3 protein: CASRQNSGNEQFF

J gene: TRBJ2-1
D gene: TRBD2
V gene: TRBV7-9
clone size: .
CDR3 DNA: TGTGCCAGCAGCTTCGCCCTAGCGGTCGATGAGCAGTTCTTC
CDR3 protein: CASSFALAVDEQFF

J gene: TRBJ2-2
D gene: TRBD2
V gene: TRBV29-1
clone size: few
CDR3 DNA: TGCAGCGTTGTGGGACTAGCCGCCGGGGACACCGGGGAGCTGTTTTTT
CDR3 protein: CSVVGLAAGDTGELFF

J gene: TRBJ1-1
D gene: .
V gene: TRBV5-1
clone size: .
CDR3 DNA: TGCGCCAGCAGCTCGGGCCCAGCGAACACTGAAGCTTTCTTT
CDR3 protein: CASSSGPANTEAFF

J gene: TRBJ2-2
D gene: TRBD1
V gene: TRBV23-1
clone size: few
CDR3 DNA: TGCGCCAGCAGTCGACCTGGGACAGGGAACACCGGGGAGCTGTTTTTT
CDR3 protein: CASSRPGTGNTGELFF

J gene: TRBJ2-6
D gene: .
V gene: TRBV30
clone size: .
CDR3 DNA: TGTGCCTGGACTAGGCTAGCCTCGATCTCTGGGGCCAACGTCCTGACTTTC
CDR3 protein: CAWTRLASISGANVLTF

J gene: TRBJ1-2
D gene: .
V gene: TRBV15
clone size: .
CDR3 DNA: TGTGCCACCAGCAGAGACTTCGGCAACCAGACCTTC
CDR3 protein: CATSRDFGNQTF

J gene: TRBJ2-2
D gene: .
V gene: TRBV4-3
clone size: .
CDR3 DNA: TGCGCCAGCAGCCAAGCTCCGGACTTAATTCCGGGGGAGCTGTTTTTT
CDR3 protein: CASSQAPDLIPGELFF

J gene: TRBJ1-2
D gene: .
V gene: TRBV12-3/TRBV12-4
clone size: few
CDR3 DNA: TGTGCCAGCAGCCTCGGTCCCCCGGCCTATGGCTACACCTTC
CDR3 protein: CASSLGPPAYGYTF

J gene: TRBJ2-2
D gene: TRBD1
V gene: TRBV15
clone size: .
CDR3 DNA: TGTGCCACCAGGTTCCCAGGGGGCCCGAACACCGGGGAGCTGTTTTTT
CDR3 protein: CATRFPGGPNTGELFF

J gene: TRBJ1-2
D gene: TRBD1
V gene: TRBV20-1
clone size: .
CDR3 DNA: TGCAGTGCTAGAGGATCGGGACAGGGTATCTATGGCTACACCTTC
CDR3 protein: CSARGSGQGIYGYTF

J gene: TRBJ2-3
D gene: .
V gene: TRBV11-2
clone size: few
CDR3 DNA: TGTGCCAGCAGCTATGTCACCAGCACAGATACGCAGTATTTT
CDR3 protein: CASSYVTSTDTQYF

J gene: TRBJ2-1
D gene: TRBD2
V gene: TRBV5-1
clone size: few
CDR3 DNA: TGCGCCAGCAGCTGGGCGCCACTAGCGGGAACCTACAATGAGCAGTTCTTC
CDR3 protein: CASSWAPLAGTYNEQFF

J gene: TRBJ2-7
D gene: TRBD1
V gene: TRBV3-1
clone size: few
CDR3 DNA: TGTGCCAGCAGCCTCCGGGACAGGGGAGGCGAGCAGTACTTC
CDR3 protein: CASSLRDRGGEQYF

J gene: TRBJ1-1
D gene: .
V gene: TRBV7-2
clone size: .
CDR3 DNA: TGTGCCAGCAGCTCGACTACAGGCAGGCCTTACTTT
CDR3 protein: CASSSTTGRPYF

J gene: TRBJ1-4
D gene: TRBD1
V gene: TRBV5-1
clone size: many
CDR3 DNA: TGCGCCAGCAGCGCCCAAGGGACAGGGGCAACTAATGAAAAACTGTTTTTT
CDR3 protein: CASSAQGTGATNEKLFF

J gene: TRBJ1-1
D gene: .
V gene: TRBV4-3
clone size: few
CDR3 DNA: TGCGCCAGCAGCCAACCACAGGGAGAGGCTTTCTTT
CDR3 protein: CASSQPQGEAFF

J gene: TRBJ2-3
D gene: .
V gene: TRBV7-2
clone size: few
CDR3 DNA: TGTGCCAGCATCGCGCAACCGGGTTCAGATACGCAGTATTTT
CDR3 protein: CASIAQPGSDTQYF

J gene: TRBJ2-3
D gene: .
V gene: TRBV7-2
clone size: few
CDR3 DNA: TGTGCCAGCTCGAGAGGCGGGGGCCTATCTAGCACAGATACGCAGTATTTT
CDR3 protein: CASSRGGGLSSTDTQYF

J gene: TRBJ2-6
D gene: .
V gene: TRBV25-1
clone size: few
CDR3 DNA: TGTGCCAGCAGTCGAGATACAGGAGACTCTGGGGCCAACGTCCTGACTTTC
CDR3 protein: CASSRDTGDSGANVLTF

J gene: TRBJ1-6
D gene: TRBD1
V gene: TRBV20-1
clone size: .
CDR3 DNA: TGCAGTGCTAGCGAGGGACAGAGAAATTCACCCCTCCACTTT
CDR3 protein: CSASEGQRNSPLHF

J gene: TRBJ2-2
D gene: TRBD1
V gene: TRBV5-1
clone size: few
CDR3 DNA: TGCGCCAGCAGCTTAGGCAGGGGGCCATCTAACACCGGGGAGCTGTTTTTT
CDR3 protein: CASSLGRGPSNTGELFF

J gene: TRBJ1-2
D gene: TRBD1
V gene: TRBV7-9
clone size: many
CDR3 DNA: TGTGCCAGCAGCAGTGACCGGGACAGGAGCTATGGCTACACCTTC
CDR3 protein: CASSSDRDRSYGYTF

J gene: TRBJ2-1
D gene: TRBD2
V gene: TRBV12-3/TRBV12-4
clone size: .
CDR3 DNA: TGTGCCAGCAGTTTTCTAAAACTAGCGGGGCACAATGAGCAGTTCTTC
CDR3 protein: CASSFLKLAGHNEQFF

J gene: TRBJ1-5
D gene: TRBD1
V gene: TRBV7-2
clone size: many
CDR3 DNA: TGTGCCAGCAGCCCACGGACAGGGAATCAGCCCCAGCATTTT
CDR3 protein: CASSPRTGNQPQHF